The 18 T cell receptor beta chains given below trace back to one sample, sequenced in a study of cytomegalovirus exposure and HLA in healthy donors. Primers included in the PCR were 60 Vbeta and 13 Jbeta primers. Generated by immunoSEQ multiplex PCR, the TCRdb table keeps only in-frame clones and is missing some. The table has approximately 150,000 clones, around three quarters seen once; the top ten hold approximately 1.5%. Material: PBMCs. Receptor source: a man between 40 and 49 years old in good health and CMV-seronegative.

This clone has more than one count but fewer than ten. The chain recombines TRBV9 with TRBJ2-4, with a weak D call TRBD1 (5 bases). Germline V gene sequence: CDR1 SGDLS, CDR2 YYNGEE. CDR3 length: 14 amino acids. The V end lost 2 bases, the J end lost 10 bases, and 16 bases lay between the germline ends. CDR3 bases: TGTGCCAGCAGCGTCAAGGACAAGGCAGGAATTCAGTACTTC. Protein: CASSVKDKAGIQYF. Together with reference TRBV9 and TRBJ2-4, the CDR3 gives the full variable domain: DSGVTQTPKHLITATGQRVTLRCSPRSGDLSVYWYQQSLDQGLQFLIQYYNGEERAKGNILERFSAQQFPDLHSELNLSSLELGDSALYFCASSVKDKAGIQYFGAGTRLSVL.

This clone was picked up a small number of times. The rearrangement joins TRBV2 to TRBJ2-1, with 13 nucleotides matching TRBD2. The CDR3 totals 17 residues. J was trimmed by 2 bases and V by 6 bases; bases with no gene match: 7. The germline gives CDR1 SNHLY, CDR2 FYNNEI. The CDR3 region is CASSETSGRLPYNEQFF. In nucleotides, the CDR3 is TGTGCCAGCAGCGAGACTAGCGGGAGGCTCCCCTACAATGAGCAGTTCTTC.

The chain uses TRBV5-6 and TRBJ1-2; weak D call: TRBD1 (5 bases). V lost 5 bases, J lost 6 bases, and 14 bases lay in between. The CDR3 contains 13 residues. The germline V gene encodes CDR1 SGHDT and CDR2 YYEEEE. CDR3 sequence: CASSIGVADGYTF. CDR3 nucleotides: TGTGCCAGCAGTATAGGGGTAGCGGATGGCTACACCTTC.

The V call is TRBV4-1, the J call TRBJ2-7; D gene ambiguous. V lost 0 bases and J 2 bases, leaving 17 bases between the germline ends. Germline V lookup: CDR1 MGHRA, CDR2 YSYEKL. This CDR3 has 17 residues. Here the CDR3 DNA reads TGCGCCAGCAGCCAAGATTTCGTGCCAGGCAGCACCTACGAGCAGTACTTC. Translation: CASSQDFVPGSTYEQYF.

The rearrangement uses TRBV29-1 and TRBJ2-1, with 13 bases lining up with TRBD2. J gave up 7 bases and V 4 bases, and 7 bases lay outside the gene matches. Germline loops: CDR1 SQVTM, CDR2 ANQGSEA. The CDR3 sequence is 15 residues long. CDR3 DNA sequence: TGCAGCGTTGGGGGACTAGCGGGAATATATAATGAGCAGTTCTTC. It codes for CSVGGLAGIYNEQFF.

Notes on this clone: Mismatch with germline at one junction end may stem from a read error. J is TRBJ1-1 and V is TRBV7-9; D perhaps matches TRBD1 (6 bases). Per the germline V gene, CDR1 is SEHNR and CDR2 is FQNEAQ (reference sequence). The CDR3 totals 14 residues. The CDR3 coding sequence is TGTTCCAGCAGTCATTCGGCGGGGGCGAATGAAGCTTTCTTT. Translation: CSSSHSAGANEAFF.

The CDR3 sequence is CVSSLAGQHYEQYV. The DNA of the CDR3 is TGTGTCAGCAGCTTAGCGGGACAGCACTACGAGCAGTACGTC. The V call is TRBV7-9, the J call TRBJ2-7, with D perhaps matching TRBD2 (8 bases). The CDR3 has 14 amino acids. The germline V gene has CDR1 SEHNR and CDR2 FQNEAQ (reference sequence).

This clone was seen a handful of times. The chain links TRBV7-9 to TRBJ2-2; D is perhaps TRBD2 (6 bases). Trimming shortened V by 2 bases and J by 1 base, and 11 bases separated the two germline ends. Germline-derived CDR1 and CDR2 are SEHNR and FQNEAQ (reference sequence). The CDR3 covers 16 residues. For the CDR3, the DNA is TGTGCCAGCAGCTTAAGTGGAGGGTTGAACACCGGGGAGCTGTTTTTT. Protein sequence: CASSLSGGLNTGELFF. Complete variable domain (other parts from reference TRBV7-9 and TRBJ2-2): DTGVSQNPRHKITKRGQNVTFRCDPISEHNRLYWYRQTLGQGPEFLTYFQNEAQLEKSRLLSDRFSAERPKGSFSTLEIQRTEQGDSAMYLCASSLSGGLNTGELFFGEGSRLTVL.

This clone was seen more than once but under ten times. At one end the junction does not follow the germline gene, possibly because of a read error. The chain couples TRBV19 to TRBJ2-6, with D possibly TRBD2 on 7 matching bases. Germline lookup yields CDR1 LNHDA and CDR2 SQIVND (reference sequence). There are 16 residues in the CDR3. CDR3 sequence: CASSWGGRSGANGLTF. The CDR3 DNA follows: TGTGCCAGTAGTTGGGGGGGGCGATCTGGGGCCAACGGCCTGACTTTC.

J is TRBJ2-3 and V is TRBV10-3; D gene ambiguous. Trimming cost V 3 bases and J 6 bases, with 4 bases left between them. The CDR3 covers 11 residues. The germline V gene has CDR1 ENHRY and CDR2 SYGVKD. CDR3 residues: CAISEYDTQYF. CDR3 nucleotides: TGTGCCATCAGTGAATATGATACGCAGTATTTT.

V gene TRBV5-5 combines with J gene TRBJ1-1, with D perhaps matching TRBD1 (5 bases). V lost 1 base, J lost 5 bases, and 9 bases lay in between. This CDR3 region has 13 residues. Germline V lookup: CDR1 SGHKS, CDR2 YYEKEE (reference sequence). As DNA, the CDR3 is TGTGCCAGCAGCTTGACGGGGGGGACTGAAGCTTTCTTT. Translation gives CASSLTGGTEAFF.

This chain links TRBV2 with TRBJ2-5, with 7 bases aligning to TRBD2. This CDR3 contains 14 residues. V was clipped by 6 bases and J by 1 base; unmatched bases: 5. Germline CDR1 SNHLY, CDR2 FYNNEI. DNA for the CDR3: TGTGCCAGCAGGGGGGGGAGCGGCCAAGAGACCCAGTACTTC. Residues: CASRGGSGQETQYF.

CDR3 nucleotides: TGTGCCAGCGAAGGCAGGGGCCACGAAGAGACCCAGTACTTC. Its protein product is CASEGRGHEETQYF. V gene TRBV7-9 combines with J gene TRBJ2-5; D is possibly TRBD1 (6 bases). The ends were cut back, 8 bases at V and 3 bases at J, with 16 bases in the middle. CDR3 size: 14 residues. Per germline, CDR1 SEHNR and CDR2 FQNEAQ (reference sequence).

The chain employs TRBV30 and TRBJ1-1, with no clear D. V was clipped by 0 bases and J by 6 bases, with 5 bases between them. CDR1 is GTSNPN, CDR2 SVGIG, per germline (reference sequence). This CDR3 has 11 residues. The CDR3 sequence: CAWSVAAEAFF. CDR3 DNA sequence: TGTGCCTGGAGTGTTGCAGCTGAAGCTTTCTTT.

As to this clone: Other DNA variants within this sample encode the same CDR3. The chain joins TRBV11-2 to TRBJ2-2; 7 positions match TRBD2. CDR3 length: 16 residues. J gave up 8 bases and V 5 bases, and 14 bases lay outside the gene matches. Germline V gene data show CDR1 as SGHAT and CDR2 as FQNNGV. CDR3 loop: CASSGWEREFTGELFF. CDR3 bases: TGTGCCAGCAGCGGCTGGGAGCGGGAATTCACAGGGGAGCTGTTTTTT.

This clone was seen more than once but under ten times. The chain combines TRBV15 with TRBJ1-1, with TRBD1 as a possible D gene (5 bases). V was cut by 3 bases and J by 4 bases, with 9 bases left in between. CDR3 length: 13 residues. The germline V gene has CDR1 LNHNV and CDR2 YYDKDF (reference sequence). This chain's CDR3 is CATSRGPRTEAFF. CDR3 in DNA: TGTGCCACCAGCAGGGGGCCCCGCACTGAAGCTTTCTTT.

This clone showed up just a few times. The chain is built from TRBV19 and TRBJ1-1, with D perhaps TRBD1 (6 bases). Germline V gene lookup returns CDR1 LNHDA and CDR2 SQIVND (reference sequence). Deletions cut 6 bases from V and 1 base from J, with 9 bases between. The CDR3 is 13 amino acids. Here the CDR3 DNA reads TGTGCCAGTAGGATACAGGGGAACACTGAAGCTTTCTTT. It translates to CASRIQGNTEAFF.

CDR3 in DNA: TGTGCCAGCAGCTTTGAACTTTATGGAAACATTCAGTACTTC. This sequence encodes CASSFELYGNIQYF. This chain uses TRBV11-2 with TRBJ2-4; D is unresolved. V lost 3 bases and J 6 bases, leaving 12 bases between the germline ends. Germline V gene data show CDR1 as SGHAT and CDR2 as FQNNGV. The CDR3 covers 14 residues. Based on the CDR3 plus reference TRBV11-2 and TRBJ2-4, the full variable domain is EAGVAQSPRYKIIEKRQSVAFWCNPISGHATLYWYQQILGQGPKLLIQFQNNGVVDDSQLPKDRFSAERLKGVDSTLKIQPAKLEDSAVYLCASSFELYGNIQYFGAGTRLSVL.